The T cell receptor (beta chain) under discussion was sequenced for a study of blood T cell repertoires in COVID-19. V was pared by 6 bases and J by 0 bases, with 14 bases between. The CDR3 spans 15 residues. Germline V gene lookup returns CDR1 SGHTA and CDR2 FQGNSA. The method was immunoSEQ multiplex PCR; TCRdb's version includes in-frame clones alone and lacks a portion of them. This sample has 150,000 to 180,000 clones, with about 80% found just once. What was sequenced was peripheral blood. The origin of this receptor is a woman in her fifties or sixties with COVID-19, enrolled during active disease. The chain links TRBV7-2 to TRBJ1-1; D not resolved. CDR3 protein: CASRYNSKMNTEAFF. CDR3 coding DNA: TGTGCCAGCAGATATAACAGCAAGATGAACACTGAAGCTTTCTTT. Together with reference TRBV7-2 and TRBJ1-1, the CDR3 gives the full variable domain: GAGVSQSPSNKVTEKGKDVELRCDPISGHTALYWYRQSLGQGLEFLIYFQGNSAPDKSGLPSDRFSAERTGGSVSTLTIQRTQQEDSAVYLCASRYNSKMNTEAFFGQGTRLTVV.